These 2 T cell receptor beta chains came from one sample sequenced in a study of identical twins. TCRdb processed the 5' RACE reads anew with MiXCR; each CDR3 protein has one entry. Here the sample spans roughly 750,000 distinct CDR3 sequences, 21% being singletons. A further study also used this sample, focusing on T cells expressing NK-cell markers.

The specimen sequenced was PBMCs. The receptors shown here come from a woman under 30 in good health.

As for this clonotype: An end of the junction differs from the germline gene, which may be a read error. The chain links TRBV20-1 to TRBJ2-1; TRBD2 matches at 8 bases. CDR1 and CDR2 from the germline V gene are DFQATT and SNEGSKA (reference sequence). The CDR3 is 18 residues long. Here the CDR3 DNA reads TGCAGTGCTAGAGGGGGTTCGGTGGTAGCGGGGTCCTACAATGGGCAGTTCTTC. Protein sequence: CSARGGSVVAGSYNGQFF.

The CDR3 DNA reads as TGTGCCAGCAGTTCAGAACCAGGAAACTATGGCTACACCTTC. Encoded protein: CASSSEPGNYGYTF. The V gene is TRBV12-3 or TRBV12-4, the J gene TRBJ1-2; D uncertain. The CDR3 contains 14 residues. With 4 bases removed from V and 2 bases from J, the gap between germline ends came to 11 bases.